This paragraph reports one T cell receptor (beta chain). Original analysis: Amplification of reference gene primers was used by the study to estimate nucleated cell counts. The table came from immunoSEQ multiplex PCR; TCRdb's copy has only in-frame clones and leaves some out. V and J calls and clone size are those listed in that table; D and trimming were worked out from the DNA. Of 430,000 or so clones in the sample, roughly 90% were seen once. The sample is drawn from a study of blood T cell repertoires in COVID-19. Across the whole study: COVID-19 samples collected from the United States, Italy and Spain covered acute and convalescent phases. The analysed material was cDNA or gDNA that came from T cells, B-cell-depleted T cells, or PBMCs.

Those enrolled in Seattle joined during active infection and were followed longitudinally afterward. Germline V gene sequence: CDR1 MNHEY, CDR2 SVGAGI. The CDR3 consists of 14 residues. Trimming shortened V by 6 bases and J by 5 bases, and 14 bases separated the two germline ends. The gene calls are TRBV6-5 and TRBJ2-1; tentative D call: TRBD2 (6 bases). This receptor was obtained from a man aged 18 to 35 with COVID-19, enrolled during active disease. Specimen: peripheral blood. The CDR3 protein is CASSFGGRNNEQFF. The CDR3 DNA reads TGTGCCAGCAGCTTCGGAGGGAGGAACAATGAGCAGTTCTTC.